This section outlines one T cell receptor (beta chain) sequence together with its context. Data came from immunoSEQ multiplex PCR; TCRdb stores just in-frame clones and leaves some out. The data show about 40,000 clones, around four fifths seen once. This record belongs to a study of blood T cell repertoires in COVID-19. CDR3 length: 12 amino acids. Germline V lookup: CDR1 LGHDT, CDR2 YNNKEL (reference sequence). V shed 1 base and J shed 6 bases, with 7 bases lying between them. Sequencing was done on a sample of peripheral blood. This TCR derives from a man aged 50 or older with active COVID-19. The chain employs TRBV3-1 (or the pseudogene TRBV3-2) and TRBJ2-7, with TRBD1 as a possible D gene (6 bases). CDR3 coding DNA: TGTGCCAGCAGCCAAGGGGGGCCCGAGCAGTACTTC. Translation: CASSQGGPEQYF.